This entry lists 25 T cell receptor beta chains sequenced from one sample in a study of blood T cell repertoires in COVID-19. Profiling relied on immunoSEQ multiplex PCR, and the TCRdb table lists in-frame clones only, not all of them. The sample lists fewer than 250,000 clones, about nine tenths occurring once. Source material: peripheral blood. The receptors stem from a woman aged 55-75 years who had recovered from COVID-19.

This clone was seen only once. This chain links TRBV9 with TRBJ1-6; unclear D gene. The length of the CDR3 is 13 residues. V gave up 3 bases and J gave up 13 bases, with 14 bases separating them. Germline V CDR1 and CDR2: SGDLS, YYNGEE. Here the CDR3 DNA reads TGTGCCAGCAGCGAGAGGATCCCGGGGCCCCTCCACTTT. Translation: CASSERIPGPLHF.

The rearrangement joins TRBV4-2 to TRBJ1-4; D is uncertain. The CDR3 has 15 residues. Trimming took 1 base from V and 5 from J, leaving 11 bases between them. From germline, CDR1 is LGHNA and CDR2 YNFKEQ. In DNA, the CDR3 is TGTGCCAGCAGCCAAGGGTCGCGGGGAAATGAAAAACTGTTTTTT. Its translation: CASSQGSRGNEKLFF.

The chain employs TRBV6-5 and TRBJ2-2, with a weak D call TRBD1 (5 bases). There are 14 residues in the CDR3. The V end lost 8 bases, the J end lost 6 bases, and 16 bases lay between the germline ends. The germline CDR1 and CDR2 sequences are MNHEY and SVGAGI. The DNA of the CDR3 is TGTGCCAGCCAGACGGCAGGGAAGGCCGGGGAGCTGTTTTTT. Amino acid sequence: CASQTAGKAGELFF.

This CDR3 reads CASSTNRAPGNTIYF. In nucleotides, the CDR3 is TGTGCCAGTAGTACCAACAGGGCTCCTGGAAACACCATATATTTT. The gene calls are TRBV19 and TRBJ1-3; D possibly corresponds to TRBD1 (6 bases). Germline V gene sequence: CDR1 LNHDA, CDR2 SQIVND (reference sequence). V lost 4 bases to trimming and J lost 2 bases, with 12 bases between them. CDR3 length: 15 amino acids. Combining the CDR3 with reference TRBV19 and TRBJ1-3 gives the whole variable domain DGGITQSPKYLFRKEGQNVTLSCEQNLNHDAMYWYRQDPGQGLRLIYYSQIVNDFQKGDIAEGYSVSREKKESFPLTVTSAQKNPTAFYLCASSTNRAPGNTIYFGEGSWLTVV.

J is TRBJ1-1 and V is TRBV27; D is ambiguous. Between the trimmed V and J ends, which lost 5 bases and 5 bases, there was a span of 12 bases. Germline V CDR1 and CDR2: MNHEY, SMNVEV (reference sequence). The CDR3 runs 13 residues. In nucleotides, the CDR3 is TGTGCCAGCAGTCCCGGGGTTATGACTGAAGCTTTCTTT. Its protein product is CASSPGVMTEAFF.

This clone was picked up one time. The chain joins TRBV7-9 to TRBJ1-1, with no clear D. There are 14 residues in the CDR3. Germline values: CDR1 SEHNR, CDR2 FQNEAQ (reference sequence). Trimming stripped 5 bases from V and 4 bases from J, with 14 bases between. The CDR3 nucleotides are TGTGCCAGCAGCGGAAGTCGAGGGCGCACTGAAGCTTTCTTT. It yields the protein CASSGSRGRTEAFF. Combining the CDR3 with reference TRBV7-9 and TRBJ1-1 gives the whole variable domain DTGVSQNPRHKITKRGQNVTFRCDPISEHNRLYWYRQTLGQGPEFLTYFQNEAQLEKSRLLSDRFSAERPKGSFSTLEIQRTEQGDSAMYLCASSGSRGRTEAFFGQGTRLTVV.

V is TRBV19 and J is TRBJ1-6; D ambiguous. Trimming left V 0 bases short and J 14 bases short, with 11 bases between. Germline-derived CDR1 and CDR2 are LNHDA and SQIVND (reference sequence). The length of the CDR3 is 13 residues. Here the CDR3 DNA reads TGTGCCAGTAGTATAGATGTTGAGGGAACCCTCCACTTT. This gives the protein CASSIDVEGTLHF. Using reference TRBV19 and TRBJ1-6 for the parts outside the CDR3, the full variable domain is DGGITQSPKYLFRKEGQNVTLSCEQNLNHDAMYWYRQDPGQGLRLIYYSQIVNDFQKGDIAEGYSVSREKKESFPLTVTSAQKNPTAFYLCASSIDVEGTLHFGNGTRLTVT.

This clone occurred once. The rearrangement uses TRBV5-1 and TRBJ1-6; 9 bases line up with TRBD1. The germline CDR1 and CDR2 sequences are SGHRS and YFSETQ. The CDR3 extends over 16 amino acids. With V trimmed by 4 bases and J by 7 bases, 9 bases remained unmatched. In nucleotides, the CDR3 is TGCGCCAGCAGCCAGGGACAGGGAGGTAGCAATTCACCCCTCCACTTT. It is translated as CASSQGQGGSNSPLHF.

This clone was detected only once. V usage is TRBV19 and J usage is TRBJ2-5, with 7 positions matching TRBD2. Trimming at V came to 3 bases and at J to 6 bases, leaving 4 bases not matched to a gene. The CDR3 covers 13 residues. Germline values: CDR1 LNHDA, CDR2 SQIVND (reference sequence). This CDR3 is CASSMGLMKTQYF. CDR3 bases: TGTGCCAGTAGTATGGGACTAATGAAGACCCAGTACTTC.

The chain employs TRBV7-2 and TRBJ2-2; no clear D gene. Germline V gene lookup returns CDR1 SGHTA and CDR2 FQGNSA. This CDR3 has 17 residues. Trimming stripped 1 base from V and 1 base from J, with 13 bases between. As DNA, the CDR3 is TGTGCCAGCAGCTTAGGGGTTTTCGGGTTGAACACCGGGGAGCTGTTTTTT. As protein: CASSLGVFGLNTGELFF.

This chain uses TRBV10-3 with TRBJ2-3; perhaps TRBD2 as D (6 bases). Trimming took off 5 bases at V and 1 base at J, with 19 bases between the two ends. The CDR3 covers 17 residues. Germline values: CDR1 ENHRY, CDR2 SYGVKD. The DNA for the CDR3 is TGTGCCATCAGTCCCTCTTTTGGGGGGATGGGCACAGATACGCAGTATTTT. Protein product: CAISPSFGGMGTDTQYF.

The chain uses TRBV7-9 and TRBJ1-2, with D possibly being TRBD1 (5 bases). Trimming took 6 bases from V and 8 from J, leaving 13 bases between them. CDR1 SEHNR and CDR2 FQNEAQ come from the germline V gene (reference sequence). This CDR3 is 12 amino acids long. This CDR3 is CASRLEGEGYTF. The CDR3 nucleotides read TGTGCCAGCAGACTCGAAGGGGAAGGCTACACCTTC.

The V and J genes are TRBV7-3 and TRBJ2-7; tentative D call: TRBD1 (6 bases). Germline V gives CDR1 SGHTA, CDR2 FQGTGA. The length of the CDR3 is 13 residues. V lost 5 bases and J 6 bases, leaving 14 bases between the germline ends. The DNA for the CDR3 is TGTGCCAGCAGCCCCTTGGGGGCAGGCGAGCAGTACTTC. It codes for CASSPLGAGEQYF.

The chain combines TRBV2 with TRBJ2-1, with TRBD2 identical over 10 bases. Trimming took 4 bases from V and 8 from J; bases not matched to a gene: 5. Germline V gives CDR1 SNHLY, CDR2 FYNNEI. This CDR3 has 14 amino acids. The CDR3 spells CASSGLAGGYEQFF. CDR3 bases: TGTGCCAGCAGTGGATTAGCGGGGGGTTATGAGCAGTTCTTC.

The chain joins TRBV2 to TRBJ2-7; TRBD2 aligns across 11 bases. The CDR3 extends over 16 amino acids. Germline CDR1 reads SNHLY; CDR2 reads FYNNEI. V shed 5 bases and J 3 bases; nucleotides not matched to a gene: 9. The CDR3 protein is CASSRFASGGNYEQYF. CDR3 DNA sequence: TGTGCCAGCAGTCGGTTCGCTAGCGGGGGGAACTACGAGCAGTACTTC.

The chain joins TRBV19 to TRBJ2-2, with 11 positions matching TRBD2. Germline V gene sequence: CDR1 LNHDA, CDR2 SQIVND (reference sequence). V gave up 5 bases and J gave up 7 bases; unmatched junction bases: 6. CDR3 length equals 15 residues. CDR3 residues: CASSGSGGAGGELFF. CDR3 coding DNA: TGTGCCAGTAGTGGTAGCGGGGGGGCCGGCGGGGAGCTGTTTTTT.

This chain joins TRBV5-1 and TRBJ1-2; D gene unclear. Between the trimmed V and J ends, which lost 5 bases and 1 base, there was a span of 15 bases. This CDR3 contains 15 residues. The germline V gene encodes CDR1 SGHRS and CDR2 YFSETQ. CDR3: CASSREEFHNYGYTF. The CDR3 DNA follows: TGCGCCAGCAGTCGGGAGGAGTTTCATAACTATGGCTACACCTTC.

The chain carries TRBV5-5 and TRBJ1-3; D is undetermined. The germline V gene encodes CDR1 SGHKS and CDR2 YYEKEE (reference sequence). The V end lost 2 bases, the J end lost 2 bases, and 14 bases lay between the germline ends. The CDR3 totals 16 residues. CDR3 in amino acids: CASSFPGEVPGNTIYF. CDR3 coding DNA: TGTGCCAGCAGCTTCCCCGGGGAGGTCCCTGGAAACACCATATATTTT.

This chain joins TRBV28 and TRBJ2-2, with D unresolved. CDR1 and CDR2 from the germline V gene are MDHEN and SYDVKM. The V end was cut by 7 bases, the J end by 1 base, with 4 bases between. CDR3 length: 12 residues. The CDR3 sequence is CASTKNTGELFF. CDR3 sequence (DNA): TGTGCCAGCACCAAGAACACCGGGGAGCTGTTTTTT.

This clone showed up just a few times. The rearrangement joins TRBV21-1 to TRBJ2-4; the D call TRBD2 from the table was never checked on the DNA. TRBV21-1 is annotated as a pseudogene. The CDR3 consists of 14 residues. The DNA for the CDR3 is TGTGCCCATAGGGGGAGGGAAGCCAAAAACATTCAGTACTTC. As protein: CAHRGREAKNIQYF.

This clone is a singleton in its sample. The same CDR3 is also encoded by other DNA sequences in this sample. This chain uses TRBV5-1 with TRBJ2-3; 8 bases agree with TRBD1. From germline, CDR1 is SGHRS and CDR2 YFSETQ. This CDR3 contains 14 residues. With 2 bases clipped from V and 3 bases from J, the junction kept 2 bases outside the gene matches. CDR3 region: CASSLDRGTDTQYF. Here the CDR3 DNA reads TGCGCCAGCAGCTTAGACAGGGGAACAGATACGCAGTATTTT.

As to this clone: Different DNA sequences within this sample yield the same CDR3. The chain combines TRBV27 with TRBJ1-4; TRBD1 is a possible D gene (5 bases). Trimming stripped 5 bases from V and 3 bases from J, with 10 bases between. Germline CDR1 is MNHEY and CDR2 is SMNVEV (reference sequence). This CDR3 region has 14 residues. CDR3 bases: TGTGCCAGCAGTCTCCAGGGTCCTAATGAAAAACTGTTTTTT. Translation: CASSLQGPNEKLFF.

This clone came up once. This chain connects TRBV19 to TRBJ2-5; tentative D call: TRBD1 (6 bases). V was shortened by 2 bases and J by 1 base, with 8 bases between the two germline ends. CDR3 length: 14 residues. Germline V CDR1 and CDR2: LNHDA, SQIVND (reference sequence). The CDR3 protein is CASSIQGSQETQYF. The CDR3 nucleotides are TGTGCCAGTAGTATACAGGGGTCCCAAGAGACCCAGTACTTC.

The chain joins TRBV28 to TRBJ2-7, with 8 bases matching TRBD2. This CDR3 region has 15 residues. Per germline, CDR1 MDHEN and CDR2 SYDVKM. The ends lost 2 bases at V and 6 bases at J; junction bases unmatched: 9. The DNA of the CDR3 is TGTGCCAGCAGTTTAGCTGGGACTAGTTACGTCGAGCAGTACTTC. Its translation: CASSLAGTSYVEQYF.

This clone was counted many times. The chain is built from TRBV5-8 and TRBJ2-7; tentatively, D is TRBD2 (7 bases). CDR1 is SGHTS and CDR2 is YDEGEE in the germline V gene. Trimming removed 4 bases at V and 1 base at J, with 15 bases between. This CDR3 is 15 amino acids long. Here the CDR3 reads CASSRGGHESYEQYF. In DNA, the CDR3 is TGTGCCAGCAGCCGCGGGGGCCACGAATCCTACGAGCAGTACTTC.